Here is one T cell receptor beta chain with its context. The antigen remains undetermined. With 60 Vbeta and 13 Jbeta primers, the PCR was carried out. Generated by immunoSEQ multiplex PCR, the TCRdb table keeps only in-frame clones and is missing some. The table includes hundreds of thousands of clones, 70% to 85% detected once. The data were obtained in a study of cytomegalovirus exposure and HLA in healthy donors. Germline CDR1 reads SEHNR; CDR2 reads FQNEAQ (reference sequence). V lost 5 bases and J 4 bases, leaving 6 bases between the germline ends. The CDR3 runs to 12 residues. Overall study findings and caveats: No immune exposure information besides CMV serostatus was available.

Input material: PBMCs. The sequence came from a woman in her forties in good health and CMV-seronegative. This chain links TRBV7-9 with TRBJ1-5; the D is unclear. CDR3 DNA: TGTGCCAGCAGCCCACTTAATCAGCCCCAGCATTTT. Its protein product is CASSPLNQPQHF.